These 9 T cell receptor beta chains originate from one sample sequenced in a study of T cell changes during pregnancy in multiple sclerosis. TCRdb keeps only in-frame clones here, not all; method: immunoSEQ multiplex PCR. The table records roughly 30,000 clones, around 85% of them present only once. The source was CD8+ T cells from peripheral blood mononuclear cells, collected after pregnancy. The receptors were gathered from a female donor with multiple sclerosis, enrolled in a pregnancy study.

This chain links TRBV10-3 with TRBJ2-2; TRBD1 agrees at 10 bases. Germline V CDR1 and CDR2: ENHRY, SYGVKD. Germline trimming cut 9 bases from V and 5 bases from J; bases unmatched to any gene: 3. The length of the CDR3 is 13 residues. The CDR3 DNA follows: TGTGCCATACCGGGACAGGGGACCGGGGAGCTGTTTTTT. It is translated as CAIPGQGTGELFF.

The chain couples TRBV19 to TRBJ1-4; D unresolved. The CDR3 runs 14 residues. The V end lost 3 bases, the J end lost 8 bases, and 13 bases lay between the germline ends. CDR1 LNHDA and CDR2 SQIVND come from the germline V gene (reference sequence). The CDR3, as DNA: TGTGCCAGTAGTATCCGGGAGTTGGGAGAAAAACTGTTTTTT. This encodes CASSIRELGEKLFF.

The V call is TRBV6-6, the J call TRBJ2-3; 10 bases line up with TRBD1. This CDR3 is built from 14 residues. The V gene's germline CDR1 is MNHNY and CDR2 SVGAGI (reference sequence). Losses at the gene ends were 8 bases for V and 4 bases for J; bases not matched to a gene: 6. The CDR3 sequence: CASWGTGAADTQYF. CDR3 nucleotides: TGTGCCAGCTGGGGGACAGGGGCCGCAGATACGCAGTATTTT.

The rearrangement links TRBV28 to TRBJ2-7, with D perhaps matching TRBD2 (7 bases). The CDR3 spans 14 residues. CDR1 and CDR2 from the germline V gene are MDHEN and SYDVKM. V was clipped by 7 bases and J by 2 bases, with 15 bases between them. In nucleotides, the CDR3 is TGTGCCAGCAATAAACTAGGGGGGGCCTACGAGCAGTACTTC. Encoded protein: CASNKLGGAYEQYF.

The chain combines TRBV9 with TRBJ2-2; weak D call: TRBD1 (6 bases). Germline CDR1 reads SGDLS; CDR2 reads YYNGEE. The CDR3 totals 15 residues. V dropped 3 bases and J dropped 1 base, with 10 bases sitting between them. The CDR3 sequence is CASSEGHQNTGELFF. In DNA form, the CDR3 reads TGTGCCAGCAGCGAGGGACACCAGAACACCGGGGAGCTGTTTTTT.

The chain links TRBV4-1 to TRBJ1-1, with a possible D match to TRBD1 (6 bases). The CDR3 loop spans 16 amino acids. Germline lookup yields CDR1 MGHRA and CDR2 YSYEKL. V was clipped by 10 bases and J by 0 bases, with 21 bases between them. In DNA, the CDR3 is TGCGCCACCACCCCCCGGGACACGATACTGAACACTGAAGCTTTCTTT. As protein: CATTPRDTILNTEAFF.

The V call is TRBV9, the J call TRBJ2-2, with unresolved D. The V gene's germline CDR1 is SGDLS and CDR2 YYNGEE. CDR3 length equals 14 residues. Trimming cost V 4 bases and J 0 bases, with 7 bases left between them. The chain's CDR3 is CASSPQTNTGELFF. For the CDR3, the DNA is TGTGCCAGCAGCCCCCAGACGAACACCGGGGAGCTGTTTTTT.

The chain joins TRBV13 to TRBJ1-2, with D perhaps matching TRBD1 (6 bases). This CDR3 is 13 amino acids long. V gave up 4 bases and J gave up 3 bases, with 9 bases separating them. Germline V gene lookup returns CDR1 PRHDT and CDR2 FYEKMQ (reference sequence). The CDR3 here is CASSSGQHYGYTF. CDR3 nucleotide sequence: TGTGCCAGCAGCTCAGGACAGCACTATGGCTACACCTTC.

The V gene is TRBV7-8, the J gene TRBJ2-7, with D unclear. Germline V gene lookup returns CDR1 SGHVS and CDR2 FQNEAQ. CDR3 length equals 14 residues. The V end lost 5 bases, the J end lost 2 bases, and 13 bases lay between the germline ends. The CDR3 spells CASSPTARAYEQYF. Here the CDR3 DNA reads TGTGCCAGCAGCCCTACGGCCCGGGCCTACGAGCAGTACTTC.